This T cell receptor beta chain derives from a study of cytomegalovirus exposure and HLA in healthy donors. Researchers ran the PCR with 60 Vbeta and 13 Jbeta primers. Sequencing used immunoSEQ multiplex PCR; TCRdb keeps in-frame clones, though not all of them. The profile shows roughly 250,000 clones, roughly four fifths of them singletons. Study results and caveats: In an earlier analysis, most TCR beta V segments were productive about 87% or about 30% of the time. The authors listed around 150 TCR beta chains as cytomegalovirus-associated. CMV serostatus alone was available as immune exposure information.

CDR3 size: 16 residues. Trimming cost V 0 bases and J 6 bases; bases outside gene matches: 5. The germline V gene encodes CDR1 SGHVS and CDR2 FQNEAQ. As to this clone: What it binds is unknown.

The chain has TRBV7-8 and TRBJ2-2, with 9 nucleotides matching TRBD1. The clonotype comes from a woman in her thirties or forties in good health and CMV-seropositive. Sequenced material: PBMCs. The CDR3 is CASSLAWDRVAGELFF. DNA of the CDR3: TGTGCCAGCAGCTTAGCTTGGGACAGGGTGGCCGGGGAGCTGTTTTTT.